One sample yielded the 29 T cell receptor beta chains listed below, sequenced in a study of OX40 agonist ivuxolimab in advanced cancers. Repertoires were generated with immunoSEQ multiplex PCR, while TCRdb's copy carries only in-frame clones and drops some. In the table there are around 11,000 clones, approximately 80% of which are singletons. This specimen consisted of CD4+ or CD8+ T cells sorted from blood, obtained in a trial of the OX40 agonist ivuxolimab. All receptors come from an adult with an advanced solid tumor such as melanoma, head and neck, liver or kidney cancer.

This clone is medium-sized within its sample. The V call is TRBV5-4, the J call TRBJ1-6; 7 positions agree with TRBD1. CDR1 SGHNT and CDR2 YYREEE come from the germline V gene (reference sequence). The CDR3 consists of 15 residues. With V trimmed by 0 bases and J by 7 bases, 4 bases remained unmatched. This chain's CDR3 is CASSLEGAQNSPLHF. CDR3 sequence (DNA): TGTGCCAGCAGCTTGGAGGGGGCGCAGAATTCACCCCTCCACTTT.

The sample holds one count of this clone. This rearrangement joins TRBV19 to TRBJ2-1; 8 bases fit TRBD1. J gave up 1 base and V 5 bases, and 1 base lay outside the gene matches. This CDR3 has 14 amino acids. The germline gives CDR1 LNHDA, CDR2 SQIVND (reference sequence). DNA of the CDR3: TGTGCCAGTAGTGACAGGGGTTCCTACAATGAGCAGTTCTTC. Its protein product is CASSDRGSYNEQFF. The variable domain in full, completed from reference TRBV19 and TRBJ2-1, reads DGGITQSPKYLFRKEGQNVTLSCEQNLNHDAMYWYRQDPGQGLRLIYYSQIVNDFQKGDIAEGYSVSREKKESFPLTVTSAQKNPTAFYLCASSDRGSYNEQFFGPGTRLTVL.

V usage is TRBV7-8 and J usage is TRBJ2-3, with D unresolved. V was cut by 5 bases and J by 4 bases, with 7 bases left in between. This CDR3 region has 12 residues. CDR1 is SGHVS and CDR2 is FQNEAQ in the germline V gene. In DNA form, the CDR3 reads TGTGCCAGCAGCGTGTATTCAGATACGCAGTATTTT. Protein product: CASSVYSDTQYF.

This clone was picked up a small number of times. The chain employs TRBV6-1 and TRBJ2-6; no definite D call. V was clipped by 2 bases and J by 0 bases, with 5 bases between them. There are 15 residues in the CDR3. Germline V gives CDR1 MNHNS, CDR2 SASEGT. The CDR3 sequence is CASSERISGANVLTF. CDR3 sequence (DNA): TGTGCCAGCAGTGAAAGGATCTCTGGGGCCAACGTCCTGACTTTC.

V gene TRBV9 combines with J gene TRBJ2-5, with TRBD1 matching over 7 bases. Per germline, CDR1 SGDLS and CDR2 YYNGEE. CDR3 length: 14 residues. V was clipped by 1 base and J by 3 bases; unmatched bases: 3. CDR3 DNA: TGTGCCAGCAGCGTAACGCAGGGGGAAGAGACCCAGTACTTC. Its translation is CASSVTQGEETQYF.

This chain joins TRBV9 and TRBJ2-1, with TRBD1 matching over 8 bases. The J segment lost 5 bases and the V segment lost 3 bases, leaving 7 bases of the junction unmatched. The CDR3 is 15 residues long. Germline CDR1 is SGDLS and CDR2 is YYNGEE. CDR3: CASSAFRTGNNEQFF. The CDR3 DNA sequence: TGTGCCAGCAGCGCCTTCCGGACAGGGAACAATGAGCAGTTCTTC.

The chain combines TRBV10-1 with TRBJ2-3; TRBD2 matches at 9 bases. Germline V CDR1 and CDR2: WNHNN, SYGVQD (reference sequence). V lost 3 bases, J lost 10 bases, and 8 bases stayed unmatched. This CDR3 is built from 14 residues. The CDR3 region has the DNA TGCGCCAGCAGTGATAGCGGGGGATTCCCGGCGCAGTATTTT. Encoded protein: CASSDSGGFPAQYF.

The gene calls are TRBV27 and TRBJ1-4, with TRBD1 identical over 7 bases. With V trimmed by 0 bases and J by 8 bases, 9 bases remained unmatched. This CDR3 comprises 16 residues. CDR1 and CDR2 (germline): MNHEY, SMNVEV (reference sequence). The CDR3 loop reads CASSLSPRQGGEKLFF. The CDR3 DNA sequence: TGTGCCAGCAGTTTATCGCCCCGACAGGGCGGGGAAAAACTGTTTTTT.

V gene TRBV5-6 combines with J gene TRBJ2-3, with 10 nucleotides matching TRBD2. The germline CDR1 and CDR2 sequences are SGHDT and YYEEEE. V was pared by 0 bases and J by 4 bases, with 14 bases of the junction left unmatched. This CDR3 is 19 amino acids long. The chain's CDR3 is CASSLASLDSGGLADTQYF. DNA of the CDR3: TGTGCCAGCAGCTTGGCTTCCCTTGATAGCGGGGGGTTGGCAGATACGCAGTATTTT. The whole variable domain, remainder taken from reference TRBV5-6 and TRBJ2-3, is DAGVTQSPTHLIKTRGQQVTLRCSPKSGHDTVSWYQQALGQGPQFIFQYYEEEERQRGNFPDRFSGHQFPNYSSELNVNALLLGDSALYLCASSLASLDSGGLADTQYFGPGTRLTVL.

V and J are TRBV2 and TRBJ1-4, with D perhaps TRBD1 (6 bases). V was pared by 3 bases and J by 8 bases, with 22 bases between. Per germline, CDR1 SNHLY and CDR2 FYNNEI. The CDR3 is 17 amino acids. The CDR3 reads CASSEIRASRGGEKLFF. The CDR3 DNA reads TGTGCCAGCAGTGAGATTCGGGCGAGCCGCGGGGGCGAAAAACTGTTTTTT.

This clone was counted a few times. This rearrangement joins TRBV6-4 to TRBJ2-1; 11 bases match TRBD2. CDR1 and CDR2 (germline): MRHNA, SNTAGT. The CDR3 runs 14 residues. V lost 5 bases, J lost 6 bases, and 3 bases stayed unmatched. The CDR3 DNA follows: TGTGCCAGCAGTCCCGGGACTAGCGGCAATGAGCAGTTCTTC. Translation gives CASSPGTSGNEQFF.

The chain carries TRBV27 and TRBJ2-1; TRBD1 agrees at 11 bases. CDR3 length: 18 residues. V gave up 4 bases and J gave up 8 bases; unmatched junction bases: 16. The germline CDR1 and CDR2 sequences are MNHEY and SMNVEV (reference sequence). CDR3 nucleotides: TGTGCCAGCAGTTCCCAGGGACAGGGGGTTGCTAGGCGGTATGAGCAGTTCTTC. It specifies CASSSQGQGVARRYEQFF.

V and J are TRBV5-1 and TRBJ2-7; 11 bases match TRBD2. Germline V gene data show CDR1 as SGHRS and CDR2 as YFSETQ. The CDR3 is 13 amino acids. V shed 5 bases, J shed 6 bases, and the junction held 4 bases outside the gene matches. The CDR3 reads CASRVAGGREQYF. The DNA for the CDR3 is TGCGCCAGCAGGGTAGCGGGGGGGCGCGAGCAGTACTTC.

This clone was seen a few times. The gene calls are TRBV7-3 and TRBJ2-2, with a possible D match to TRBD2 (7 bases). The CDR3 spans 15 residues. CDR1 SGHTA and CDR2 FQGTGA come from the germline V gene. V lost 5 bases and J 10 bases, leaving 20 bases between the germline ends. Written as DNA, the CDR3 is TGTGCCAGCAGCGCCCGAGGGGGGGTCAGTGAGGAGCTGTTTTTT. Translated: CASSARGGVSEELFF.

The rearrangement uses TRBV7-8 and TRBJ2-1; D is undetermined. The ends were cut back, 3 bases at V and 8 bases at J, with 8 bases in the middle. The CDR3 runs to 12 residues. Looked up from germline, CDR1 is SGHVS and CDR2 is FQNEAQ. The CDR3 DNA is TGTGCCAGCAGCTTTCCTTGGGATGAGCAGTTCTTC. This translates into CASSFPWDEQFF.

The V call is TRBV19, the J call TRBJ1-6; TRBD1 is a possible D gene (6 bases). Looked up from germline, CDR1 is LNHDA and CDR2 is SQIVND (reference sequence). The CDR3 is 15 residues long. V gave up 3 bases and J gave up 7 bases, with 13 bases separating them. This CDR3 is CASSIYRTGNSPLHF. The CDR3 DNA reads as TGTGCCAGTAGTATCTATCGAACAGGGAATTCACCCCTCCACTTT.

The chain joins TRBV7-8 to TRBJ2-7, with 11 positions matching TRBD2. The CDR3 sequence is 15 residues long. V was pared by 5 bases and J by 4 bases, with 7 bases of the junction left unmatched. Germline V gene sequence: CDR1 SGHVS, CDR2 FQNEAQ. The CDR3 sequence: CASSPRLAGRYEQYF. CDR3 sequence (DNA): TGTGCCAGCAGCCCCCGACTAGCGGGAAGGTACGAGCAGTACTTC.

The gene calls are TRBV27 and TRBJ2-1, with D unresolved. V was clipped by 2 bases and J by 4 bases, with 12 bases between them. Germline V gene lookup returns CDR1 MNHEY and CDR2 SMNVEV (reference sequence). This CDR3 is built from 15 residues. The CDR3 DNA reads TGTGCCAGCAGTTTACCCGGGCTTGAGTACAATGAGCAGTTCTTC. Its protein is CASSLPGLEYNEQFF.

This clone was observed a single time. The chain joins TRBV27 to TRBJ2-7, with 8 nucleotides matching TRBD1. Trimming took 3 bases from V and 5 from J; bases not matched to a gene: 6. The length of the CDR3 is 14 residues. Looked up from germline, CDR1 is MNHEY and CDR2 is SMNVEV (reference sequence). CDR3 sequence (DNA): TGTGCCAGCAGTTTTCTAGGGGGACAGGACGAGCAGTACTTC. Residues: CASSFLGGQDEQYF.

This clone was recorded a few times. The genes are TRBV6-5 and TRBJ1-1; the D is unclear. This CDR3 is built from 14 residues. V lost 2 bases to trimming and J lost 1 base, with 8 bases between them. The germline gives CDR1 MNHEY, CDR2 SVGAGI. This chain's CDR3 is CASSYEGANTEAFF. Written as DNA, the CDR3 is TGTGCCAGCAGTTACGAGGGCGCGAACACTGAAGCTTTCTTT.

This clone was counted between two and nine times. The chain uses TRBV11-2 and TRBJ2-1; 10 bases are shared with TRBD2. CDR1 is SGHAT and CDR2 is FQNNGV in the germline V gene. This CDR3 contains 16 residues. V lost 4 bases and J lost 3; bases outside the gene matches: 6. The CDR3 DNA follows: TGTGCCAGCAGCTCACCCCGACTAGCGGGCTACAATGAGCAGTTCTTC. Amino acids: CASSSPRLAGYNEQFF.

The V gene is TRBV19, the J gene TRBJ2-7, with D possibly TRBD1 on 8 matching bases. Trimming removed 8 bases at V and 6 bases at J, with 14 bases between. The CDR3 has 12 residues. The germline V gene has CDR1 LNHDA and CDR2 SQIVND (reference sequence). CDR3 sequence reads: CASGQGGPEQYF. The CDR3 DNA reads TGTGCCAGTGGACAGGGAGGGCCCGAGCAGTACTTC.

This clone appeared once. The V and J genes are TRBV9 and TRBJ2-1; 7 bases fit TRBD2. Germline trimming cut 0 bases from V and 4 bases from J; bases unmatched to any gene: 7. This CDR3 has 16 residues. In germline, CDR1 is SGDLS, CDR2 YYNGEE. CDR3 in DNA: TGTGCCAGCAGCGTAGGGGAGGGAGTGGGATACAATGAGCAGTTCTTC. It specifies CASSVGEGVGYNEQFF.

The chain has TRBV30 and TRBJ2-7, with no clear D. CDR1 is GTSNPN and CDR2 is SVGIG in the germline V gene (reference sequence). This CDR3 is built from 14 residues. Trimming left V 0 bases short and J 4 bases short, with 13 bases between. As DNA, the CDR3 is TGTGCCTGGAGTGTGTTAGATGTGGCGTACGAGCAGTACTTC. It specifies CAWSVLDVAYEQYF.

The DNA for the CDR3 is TGCGCCAGCAGCGCAACAGGGGGCTGGGCTTTCTTT. Protein product: CASSATGGWAFF. This chain joins TRBV4-1 and TRBJ1-1; 9 nucleotides agree with TRBD1. V lost 5 bases to trimming and J lost 11 bases; unmatched junction nucleotides: 6. The germline V gene encodes CDR1 MGHRA and CDR2 YSYEKL. The length of the CDR3 is 12 residues.

The rearrangement uses TRBV9 and TRBJ2-7, with D perhaps matching TRBD1 (6 bases). V lost 3 bases, J lost 1 base, and 14 bases lay in between. The CDR3 is 15 amino acids. CDR1 is SGDLS and CDR2 is YYNGEE in the germline V gene. In nucleotides, the CDR3 is TGTGCCAGCAGCGCCGGGACAACCCCTTCCTACGAGCAGTACTTC. Residues: CASSAGTTPSYEQYF. Full variable domain (rest looked up from reference TRBV9 and TRBJ2-7): DSGVTQTPKHLITATGQRVTLRCSPRSGDLSVYWYQQSLDQGLQFLIQYYNGEERAKGNILERFSAQQFPDLHSELNLSSLELGDSALYFCASSAGTTPSYEQYFGPGTRLTVT.

This clone was counted once. The CDR3 is CASSPKERDGYTF. As DNA, the CDR3 is TGTGCCAGCAGCCCGAAGGAGAGGGATGGCTACACCTTC. The rearrangement links TRBV6-5 to TRBJ1-2; unclear D gene. Trimming took off 6 bases at V and 6 bases at J, with 14 bases between the two ends. In germline, CDR1 is MNHEY, CDR2 SVGAGI. The CDR3 covers 13 residues.

The rearrangement links TRBV30 to TRBJ2-1; either TRBD1 or TRBD2 may fit D (5 bases each). V was trimmed by 1 base and J by 7 bases, leaving 11 bases between them. Germline V lookup: CDR1 GTSNPN, CDR2 SVGIG (reference sequence). This CDR3 is 13 amino acids long. CDR3 residues: CAWSAGTRNEQFF. The CDR3 DNA is TGTGCCTGGAGTGCCGGGACCAGGAATGAGCAGTTCTTC.

Regarding this clone: Sequence at one end of the junction differs from germline and may be a read error. The gene calls are TRBV5-1 and TRBJ2-1; D is perhaps TRBD1 (5 bases). Germline CDR1 SGHRS, CDR2 YFSETQ. CDR3 length: 15 amino acids. This CDR3 reads CASSPPPRGYNEQFF. For the CDR3, the DNA is TGTGCCAGCAGCCCTCCCCCTAGGGGATACAATGAGCAGTTCTTC.